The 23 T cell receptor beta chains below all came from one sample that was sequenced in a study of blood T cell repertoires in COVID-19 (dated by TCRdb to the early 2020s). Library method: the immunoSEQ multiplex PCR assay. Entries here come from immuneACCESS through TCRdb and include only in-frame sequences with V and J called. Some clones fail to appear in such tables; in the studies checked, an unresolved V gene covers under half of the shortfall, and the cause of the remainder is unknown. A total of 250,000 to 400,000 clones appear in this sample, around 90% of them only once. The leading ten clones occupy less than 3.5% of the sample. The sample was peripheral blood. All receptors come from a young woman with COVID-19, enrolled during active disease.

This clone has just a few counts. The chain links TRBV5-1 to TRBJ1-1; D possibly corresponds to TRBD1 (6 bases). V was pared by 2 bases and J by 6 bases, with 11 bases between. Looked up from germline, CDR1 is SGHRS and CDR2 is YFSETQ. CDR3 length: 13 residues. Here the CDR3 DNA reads TGCGCCAGCAGCTTTGGAGCAGGGGCTGAAGCTTTCTTT. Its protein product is CASSFGAGAEAFF. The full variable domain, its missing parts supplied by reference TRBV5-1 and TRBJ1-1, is KAGVTQTPRYLIKTRGQQVTLSCSPISGHRSVSWYQQTPGQGLQFLFEYFSETQRNKGNFPGRFSGRQFSNSRSEMNVSTLELGDSALYLCASSFGAGAEAFFGQGTRLTVV.

The CDR3 here is CASSIGHSNQPQHF. The CDR3 nucleotides read TGTGCCAGTAGTATCGGACATAGCAATCAGCCCCAGCATTTT. The chain couples TRBV19 to TRBJ1-5, with D perhaps TRBD1 (5 bases). CDR1 and CDR2 from the germline V gene are LNHDA and SQIVND (reference sequence). V lost 3 bases to trimming and J lost 0 bases, with 6 bases between them. The CDR3 is 14 amino acids. The full variable domain, with the rest looked up from reference TRBV19 and TRBJ1-5, is DGGITQSPKYLFRKEGQNVTLSCEQNLNHDAMYWYRQDPGQGLRLIYYSQIVNDFQKGDIAEGYSVSREKKESFPLTVTSAQKNPTAFYLCASSIGHSNQPQHFGDGTRLSIL.

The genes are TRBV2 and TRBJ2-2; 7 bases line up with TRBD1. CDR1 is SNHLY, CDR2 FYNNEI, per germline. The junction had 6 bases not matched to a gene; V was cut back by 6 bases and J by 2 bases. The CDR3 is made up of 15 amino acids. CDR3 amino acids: CASRTGTANTGELFF. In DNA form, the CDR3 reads TGTGCCAGCAGAACCGGGACAGCAAACACCGGGGAGCTGTTTTTT.

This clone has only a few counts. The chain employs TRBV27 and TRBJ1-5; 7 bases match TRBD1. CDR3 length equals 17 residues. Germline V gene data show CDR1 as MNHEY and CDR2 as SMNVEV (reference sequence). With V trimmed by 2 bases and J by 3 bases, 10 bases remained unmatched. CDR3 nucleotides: TGTGCCAGCAGTTTAGATGGATCGGGACAGTTCAATCAGCCCCAGCATTTT. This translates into CASSLDGSGQFNQPQHF.

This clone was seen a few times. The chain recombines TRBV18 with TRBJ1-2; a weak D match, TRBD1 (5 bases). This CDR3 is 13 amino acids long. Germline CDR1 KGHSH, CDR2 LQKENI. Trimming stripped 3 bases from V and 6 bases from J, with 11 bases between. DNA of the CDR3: TGTGCCAGCTCACCCGTTTCCAGGGATGGCTACACCTTC. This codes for CASSPVSRDGYTF.

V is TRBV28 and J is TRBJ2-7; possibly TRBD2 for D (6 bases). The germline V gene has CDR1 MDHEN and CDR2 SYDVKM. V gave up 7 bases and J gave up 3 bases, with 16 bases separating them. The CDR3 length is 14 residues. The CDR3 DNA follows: TGTGCCAGCATCACCCCGCGGGGCGGCTACGAGCAGTACTTC. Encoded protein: CASITPRGGYEQYF.

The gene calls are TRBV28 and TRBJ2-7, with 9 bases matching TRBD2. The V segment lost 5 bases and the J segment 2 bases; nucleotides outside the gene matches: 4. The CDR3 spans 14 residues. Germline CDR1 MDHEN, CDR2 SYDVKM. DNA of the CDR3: TGTGCCAGCAGTCCCCGGACTAGCGCCTACGAGCAGTACTTC. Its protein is CASSPRTSAYEQYF.

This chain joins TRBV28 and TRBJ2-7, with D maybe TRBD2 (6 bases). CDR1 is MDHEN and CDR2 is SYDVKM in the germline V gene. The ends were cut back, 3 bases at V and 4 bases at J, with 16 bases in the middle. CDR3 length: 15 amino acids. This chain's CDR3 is CASSLEGVLRYEQYF. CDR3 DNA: TGTGCCAGCAGTTTGGAGGGCGTCCTAAGGTACGAGCAGTACTTC.

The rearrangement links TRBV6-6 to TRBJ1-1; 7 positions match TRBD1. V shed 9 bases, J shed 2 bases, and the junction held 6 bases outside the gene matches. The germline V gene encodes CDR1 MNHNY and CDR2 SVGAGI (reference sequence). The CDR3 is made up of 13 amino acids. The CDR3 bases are TGTGCCAGTTGTCAGGGGGATAACACTGAAGCTTTCTTT. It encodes CASCQGDNTEAFF.

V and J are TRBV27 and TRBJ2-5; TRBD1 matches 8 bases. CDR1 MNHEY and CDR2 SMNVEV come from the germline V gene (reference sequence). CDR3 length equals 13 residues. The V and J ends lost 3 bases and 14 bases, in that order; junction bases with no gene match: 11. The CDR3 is CASSLGQGTGSYF. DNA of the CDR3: TGTGCCAGCAGTTTGGGGCAGGGGACAGGATCCTACTTC.

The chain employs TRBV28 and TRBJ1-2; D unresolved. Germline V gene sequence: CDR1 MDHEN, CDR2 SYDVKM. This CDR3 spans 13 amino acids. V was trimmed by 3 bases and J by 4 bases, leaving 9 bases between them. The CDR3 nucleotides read TGTGCCAGCAGTTTTCGGCGGTTCTATGGCTACACCTTC. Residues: CASSFRRFYGYTF.

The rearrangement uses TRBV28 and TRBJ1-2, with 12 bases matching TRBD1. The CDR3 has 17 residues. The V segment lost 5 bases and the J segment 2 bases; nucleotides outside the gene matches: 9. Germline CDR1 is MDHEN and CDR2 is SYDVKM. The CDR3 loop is CASSPRGQGARNYGYTF. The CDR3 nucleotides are TGTGCCAGCAGTCCCCGGGGACAGGGGGCCAGGAACTATGGCTACACCTTC.

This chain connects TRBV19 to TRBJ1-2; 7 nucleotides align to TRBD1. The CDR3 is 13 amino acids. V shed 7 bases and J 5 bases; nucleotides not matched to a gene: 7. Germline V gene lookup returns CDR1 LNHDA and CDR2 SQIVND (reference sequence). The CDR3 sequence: CASTLGTAYGYTF. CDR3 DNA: TGTGCCAGTACCCTCGGGACAGCTTATGGCTACACCTTC.

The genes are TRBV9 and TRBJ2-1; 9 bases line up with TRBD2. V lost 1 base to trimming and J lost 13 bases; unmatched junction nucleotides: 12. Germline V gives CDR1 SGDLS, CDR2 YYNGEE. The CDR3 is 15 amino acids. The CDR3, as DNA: TGTGCCAGCAGCGTATCTGGCGGGAGGGCCGGTGTCCAGTTCTTC. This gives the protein CASSVSGGRAGVQFF.

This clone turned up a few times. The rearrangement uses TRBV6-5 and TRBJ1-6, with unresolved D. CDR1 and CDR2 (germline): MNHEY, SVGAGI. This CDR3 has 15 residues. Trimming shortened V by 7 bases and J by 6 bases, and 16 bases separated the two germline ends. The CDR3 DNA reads TGTGCCAGCAAGGTGGACGGACTTACTAATTCACCCCTCCACTTT. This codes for CASKVDGLTNSPLHF.

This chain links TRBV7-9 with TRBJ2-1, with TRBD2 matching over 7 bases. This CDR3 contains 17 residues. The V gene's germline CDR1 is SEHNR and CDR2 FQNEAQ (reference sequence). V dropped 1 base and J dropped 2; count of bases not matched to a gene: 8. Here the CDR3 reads CASSLGESGITYNEQFF. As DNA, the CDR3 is TGTGCCAGCAGCTTAGGAGAAAGCGGGATCACCTACAATGAGCAGTTCTTC. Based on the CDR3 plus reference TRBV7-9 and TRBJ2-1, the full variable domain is DTGVSQNPRHKITKRGQNVTFRCDPISEHNRLYWYRQTLGQGPEFLTYFQNEAQLEKSRLLSDRFSAERPKGSFSTLEIQRTEQGDSAMYLCASSLGESGITYNEQFFGPGTRLTVL.

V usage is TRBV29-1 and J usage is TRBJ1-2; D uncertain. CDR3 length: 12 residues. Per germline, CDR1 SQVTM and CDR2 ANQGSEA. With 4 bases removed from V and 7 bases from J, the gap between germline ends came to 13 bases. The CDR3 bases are TGCAGCGTTGTCGTCTCGGAGGGTGGCTACACCTTC. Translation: CSVVVSEGGYTF.

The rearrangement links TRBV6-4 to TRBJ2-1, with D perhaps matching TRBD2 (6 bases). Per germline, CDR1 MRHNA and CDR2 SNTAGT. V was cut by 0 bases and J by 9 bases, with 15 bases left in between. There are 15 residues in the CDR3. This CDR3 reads CASSDSDGGNAEQFF. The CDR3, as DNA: TGTGCCAGCAGTGACTCAGATGGGGGGAATGCTGAGCAGTTCTTC.

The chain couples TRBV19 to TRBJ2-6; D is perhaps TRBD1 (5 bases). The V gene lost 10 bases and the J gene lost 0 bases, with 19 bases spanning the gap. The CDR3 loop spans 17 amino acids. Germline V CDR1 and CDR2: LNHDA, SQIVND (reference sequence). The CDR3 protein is CATHRGREPSGANVLTF. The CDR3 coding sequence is TGTGCCACCCACCGCGGCAGGGAACCCTCTGGGGCCAACGTCCTGACTTTC.

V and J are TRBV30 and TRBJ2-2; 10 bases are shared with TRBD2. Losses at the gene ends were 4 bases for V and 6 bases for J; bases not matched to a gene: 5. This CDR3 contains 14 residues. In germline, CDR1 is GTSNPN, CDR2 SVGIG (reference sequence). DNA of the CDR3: TGTGCCTGGAAGGGACTAGCGTACGCCGGGGAGCTGTTTTTT. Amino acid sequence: CAWKGLAYAGELFF. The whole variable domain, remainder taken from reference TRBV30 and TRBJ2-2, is SQTIHQWPATLVQPVGSPLSLECTVEGTSNPNLYWYRQAAGRGLQLLFYSVGIGQISSEVPQNLSASRPQDRQFILSSKKLLLSDSGFYLCAWKGLAYAGELFFGEGSRLTVL.

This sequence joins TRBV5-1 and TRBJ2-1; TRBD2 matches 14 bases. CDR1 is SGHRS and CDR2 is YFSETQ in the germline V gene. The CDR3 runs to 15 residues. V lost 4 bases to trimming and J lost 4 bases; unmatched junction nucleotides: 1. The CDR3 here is CASSRTSGRYNEQFF. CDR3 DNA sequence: TGCGCCAGCAGCCGGACTAGCGGGAGGTACAATGAGCAGTTCTTC.

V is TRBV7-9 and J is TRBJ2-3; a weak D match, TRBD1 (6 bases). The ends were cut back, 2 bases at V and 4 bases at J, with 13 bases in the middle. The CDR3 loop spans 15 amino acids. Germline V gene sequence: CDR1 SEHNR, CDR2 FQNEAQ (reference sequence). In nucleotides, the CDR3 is TGTGCCAGCAGCTTAAGGGGGACGAGCGCAGATACGCAGTATTTT. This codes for CASSLRGTSADTQYF.

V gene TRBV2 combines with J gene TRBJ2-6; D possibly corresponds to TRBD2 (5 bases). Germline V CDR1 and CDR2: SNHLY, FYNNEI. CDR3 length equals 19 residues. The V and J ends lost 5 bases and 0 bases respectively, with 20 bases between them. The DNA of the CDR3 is TGTGCCAGCAGTCTGGCGGGTGCCGTTGGGATCTCTGGGGCCAACGTCCTGACTTTC. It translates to CASSLAGAVGISGANVLTF.